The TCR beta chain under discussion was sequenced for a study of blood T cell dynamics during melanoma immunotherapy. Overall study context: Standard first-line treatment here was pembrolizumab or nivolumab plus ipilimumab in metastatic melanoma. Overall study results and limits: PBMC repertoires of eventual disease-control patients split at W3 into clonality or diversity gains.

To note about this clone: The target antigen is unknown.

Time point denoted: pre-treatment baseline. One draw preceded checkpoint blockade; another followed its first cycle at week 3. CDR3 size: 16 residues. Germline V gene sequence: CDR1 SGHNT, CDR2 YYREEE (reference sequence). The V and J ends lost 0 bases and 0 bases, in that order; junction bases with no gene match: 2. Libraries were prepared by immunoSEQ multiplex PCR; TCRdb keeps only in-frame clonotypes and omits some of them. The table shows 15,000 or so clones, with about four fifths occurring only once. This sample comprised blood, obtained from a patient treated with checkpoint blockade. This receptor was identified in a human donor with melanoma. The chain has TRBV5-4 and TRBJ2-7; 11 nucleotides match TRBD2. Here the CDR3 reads CASSLVAGGASYEQYF. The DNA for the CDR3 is TGTGCCAGCAGCTTGGTAGCGGGAGGGGCCTCCTACGAGCAGTACTTC.